What follows are 32 T cell receptor beta chains derived from one specimen sequenced in a study of circulating CD8 cells and anti-PD-1 response in melanoma. Four subsets defined by PD-1 and/or TIGIT were sorted from live CD3+CD8+TCRalphabeta+ cells. TCR libraries were prepared from 15 ng of total RNA with the QIAseq Immune Repertoire TCR panel. TCRdb fed the reads into MiXCR, producing one record per CDR3 protein. This sample has about 1,100 distinct CDR3 sequences, with roughly 8.8% found just once. The sequencing here drew on CD8+ T cells from PBMCs, taken at baseline or after one month of anti-PD-1 therapy (not recorded which). Receptors were obtained from a human donor with melanoma.

Sample share makes this clonotype large (0.1 to 1%). The V call is TRBV28, the J call TRBJ2-7; tentative D call: TRBD2 (6 bases). CDR1 and CDR2 (germline): MDHEN, SYDVKM. The CDR3 spans 14 residues. With 3 bases removed from V and 0 bases from J, the gap between germline ends came to 9 bases. The CDR3 DNA reads TGTGCCAGCAGTTTGCCCGGGAGCTCCTACGAGCAGTACTTC. Translating it yields CASSLPGSSYEQYF. Based on the CDR3 plus reference TRBV28 and TRBJ2-7, the full variable domain is DVKVTQSSRYLVKRTGEKVFLECVQDMDHENMFWYRQDPGLGLRLIYFSYDVKMKEKGDIPEGYSVSREKKERFSLILESASTNQTSMYLCASSLPGSSYEQYFGPGTRLTVT.

By share, this clonotype counts as large. The J gene is TRBJ2-1, the V gene TRBV14, with D maybe TRBD2 (5 bases). The ends were cut back, 8 bases at V and 2 bases at J, with 13 bases in the middle. This CDR3 is built from 14 residues. The germline gives CDR1 SGHDN, CDR2 FVKESK. The CDR3 DNA reads as TGTGCCAGCGGCCGGGAAGGCACCTACAATGAGCAGTTCTTC. This sequence encodes CASGREGTYNEQFF.

In this sample, this clonotype is large (0.1 to 1%). This rearrangement joins TRBV19 to TRBJ2-2; D call uncertain. Trimming removed 1 base from V and 4 bases from J, with 4 bases in between. The CDR3 sequence is 13 residues long. Germline CDR1 is LNHDA and CDR2 is SQIVND (reference sequence). CDR3 residues: CASSIGLTGELFF. DNA for the CDR3: TGTGCCAGTAGTATAGGGCTCACCGGGGAGCTGTTTTTT.

This clonotype is large. This chain's CDR3 is CASSDRDSQETQYF. In nucleotides, the CDR3 is TGTGCCAGCAGTGACCGGGACAGCCAAGAGACCCAGTACTTC. The chain has TRBV2 and TRBJ2-5; 7 nucleotides align to TRBD1. In germline, CDR1 is SNHLY, CDR2 FYNNEI. CDR3 length: 14 amino acids. Germline trimming cut 3 bases from V and 1 base from J; bases unmatched to any gene: 2.

The chain employs TRBV29-1 and TRBJ1-1; 9 nucleotides match TRBD1. Germline V gives CDR1 SQVTM, CDR2 ANQGSEA. This CDR3 is 12 amino acids long. Germline trimming cut 8 bases from V and 4 bases from J; bases unmatched to any gene: 5. The CDR3 loop reads CSLQGASTEAFF. The CDR3 bases are TGCAGCCTACAGGGGGCGAGCACTGAAGCTTTCTTT.

This clonotype is deemed medium-sized. The chain's CDR3 is CSAKRQGGSGTEAFF. In nucleotides, the CDR3 is TGCAGTGCTAAGCGACAGGGGGGCTCTGGCACTGAAGCTTTCTTT. This chain links TRBV20-1 with TRBJ1-1; TRBD1 aligns across 9 bases. The CDR3 runs 15 residues. The germline V gene encodes CDR1 DFQATT and CDR2 SNEGSKA (reference sequence). V lost 4 bases, J lost 4 bases, and 10 bases stayed unmatched.

The chain is built from TRBV28 and TRBJ2-5; D is possibly TRBD2 (5 bases). With 6 bases removed from V and 1 base from J, the gap between germline ends came to 9 bases. Germline V CDR1 and CDR2: MDHEN, SYDVKM. This CDR3 has 13 residues. In DNA form, the CDR3 reads TGTGCCAGCAGCCCCGGGGTCCAAGAGACCCAGTACTTC. It translates to CASSPGVQETQYF.

This clonotype was counted between two and nine times. This chain joins TRBV19 and TRBJ2-7; D may be TRBD2 (5 bases). The CDR3 length is 14 residues. The germline V gene has CDR1 LNHDA and CDR2 SQIVND (reference sequence). V was cut by 5 bases and J by 3 bases, with 14 bases left in between. In nucleotides, the CDR3 is TGTGCCAGTAGTTCCTCCGGGGATGGCTACGAGCAGTACTTC. Translating gives CASSSSGDGYEQYF.

By proportion, this clonotype is large. This sequence joins TRBV27 and TRBJ2-7; TRBD1 might be the D (5 bases). Germline-derived CDR1 and CDR2 are MNHEY and SMNVEV (reference sequence). V lost 4 bases and J lost 2, with 9 bases in between. The CDR3 runs to 13 residues. The chain's CDR3 is CASSSRATYEQYF. The CDR3 coding sequence is TGTGCCAGCAGTTCCAGGGCAACCTACGAGCAGTACTTC.

This clonotype is categorized as large. The V gene is TRBV7-3, the J gene TRBJ2-2; a possible D gene is TRBD1 (6 bases). In germline, CDR1 is SGHTA, CDR2 FQGTGA. The V and J ends lost 5 bases and 2 bases respectively, with 15 bases between them. This CDR3 is built from 16 residues. DNA of the CDR3: TGTGCCAGCAGCCCGACCCCACAGGGAAACACCGGGGAGCTGTTTTTT. Its protein is CASSPTPQGNTGELFF.

A note on this clonotype: This may be a read error: a much more frequent sequence differs by one nucleotide. The chain joins TRBV4-2 to TRBJ2-2, with TRBD1 identical over 9 bases. CDR1 LGHNA and CDR2 YNFKEQ come from the germline V gene. There are 19 residues in the CDR3. V shed 7 bases, J shed 4 bases, and the junction held 19 bases outside the gene matches. CDR3 DNA: TGTGCCAGCAACCCCAACCTGGGGGGGGGACAGGGCACCACCGGGGAGCTGTTTTTT. Its translation: CASNPNLGGGQGTTGELFF.

This clonotype is termed large (0.1 to 1%). The genes are TRBV28 and TRBJ2-3; the D gene could be TRBD1 or TRBD2 (5 bases each). Germline V CDR1 and CDR2: MDHEN, SYDVKM. The length of the CDR3 is 12 residues. The V end lost 5 bases, the J end lost 11 bases, and 14 bases lay between the germline ends. This CDR3 is CASSRGLQKQYF. CDR3 sequence (DNA): TGTGCCAGCAGTCGGGGCCTACAGAAGCAGTATTTT. Full variable domain (remainder filled in from reference TRBV28 and TRBJ2-3): DVKVTQSSRYLVKRTGEKVFLECVQDMDHENMFWYRQDPGLGLRLIYFSYDVKMKEKGDIPEGYSVSREKKERFSLILESASTNQTSMYLCASSRGLQKQYFGPGTRLTVL.

This clonotype is labeled as large. This sequence joins TRBV2 and TRBJ2-7; 7 positions match TRBD1. J gave up 9 bases and V 1 base, and 6 bases lay outside the gene matches. The CDR3 length is 13 residues. Germline CDR1 and CDR2: SNHLY and FYNNEI. The CDR3 region is CASSEVDRAGQYF. The CDR3 DNA reads as TGTGCCAGCAGTGAAGTTGACAGGGCGGGGCAGTACTTC.

This sequence joins TRBV19 and TRBJ2-1; 8 bases map to TRBD2. Per the germline V gene, CDR1 is LNHDA and CDR2 is SQIVND (reference sequence). The CDR3 has 14 amino acids. V lost 2 bases and J lost 8; bases outside the gene matches: 5. In nucleotides, the CDR3 is TGTGCCAGTAGTATAACCGGGGGGGCGGATGAGCAGTTCTTC. It yields the protein CASSITGGADEQFF.

This clonotype qualifies as medium-sized. The chain couples TRBV29-1 to TRBJ2-1, with D hard to call. In germline, CDR1 is SQVTM, CDR2 ANQGSEA. Trimming left V 4 bases short and J 4 bases short, with 5 bases between. The CDR3 spans 11 residues. The CDR3 DNA reads TGCAGCGTTGTTAGTTACAATGAGCAGTTCTTC. This translates into CSVVSYNEQFF.

This clonotype is labeled medium-sized (0.01 to 0.1%). The rearrangement uses TRBV28 and TRBJ2-7, with D perhaps matching TRBD1 (6 bases). CDR1 and CDR2 from the germline V gene are MDHEN and SYDVKM. This CDR3 has 12 residues. Trimming removed 4 bases at V and 12 bases at J, with 16 bases between. The CDR3 here is CASSSGTRTRYF. The CDR3 DNA follows: TGTGCCAGCAGTTCAGGGACAAGGACTCGGTACTTC. Full variable domain (missing parts from reference TRBV28 and TRBJ2-7): DVKVTQSSRYLVKRTGEKVFLECVQDMDHENMFWYRQDPGLGLRLIYFSYDVKMKEKGDIPEGYSVSREKKERFSLILESASTNQTSMYLCASSSGTRTRYFGPGTRLTVT.

In this sample, this clonotype is large (0.1 to 1%). V is TRBV7-9 and J is TRBJ1-5; 9 nucleotides match TRBD1. The germline V gene encodes CDR1 SEHNR and CDR2 FQNEAQ (reference sequence). The CDR3 runs 14 residues. With V trimmed by 6 bases and J by 8 bases, 8 bases remained unmatched. CDR3 nucleotide sequence: TGTGCCAGCAGACATGGGGACAGGGTGGAGCCCCAGCATTTT. This sequence encodes CASRHGDRVEPQHF.

This clonotype is categorized as large. The V call is TRBV28, the J call TRBJ2-7, with a weak D call TRBD1 (6 bases). V lost 2 bases and J 2 bases, leaving 10 bases between the germline ends. CDR1 and CDR2 (germline): MDHEN, SYDVKM. The CDR3 totals 14 residues. This CDR3 reads CASSLAQGTYEQYF. The DNA for the CDR3 is TGTGCCAGCAGTTTAGCACAGGGAACCTACGAGCAGTACTTC.

This clonotype qualifies as medium-sized. The rearrangement uses TRBV19 and TRBJ2-7; TRBD1 agrees at 7 bases. Germline V gene lookup returns CDR1 LNHDA and CDR2 SQIVND (reference sequence). The CDR3 runs to 13 residues. Losses at the gene ends were 3 bases for V and 5 bases for J; bases not matched to a gene: 4. For the CDR3, the DNA is TGTGCCAGTAGTATTAGAGGGGGCAACGAGCAGTACTTC. It translates to CASSIRGGNEQYF.

By share, this clonotype ranks as large. The rearrangement joins TRBV29-1 to TRBJ2-7, with D uncertain. The CDR3 has 12 amino acids. Trimming removed 0 bases at V and 4 bases at J, with 7 bases between. The germline V gene encodes CDR1 SQVTM and CDR2 ANQGSEA. CDR3 protein: CSVEEGRYEQYF. DNA of the CDR3: TGCAGCGTTGAAGAAGGCCGTTACGAGCAGTACTTC.

By frequency in the sample, this clonotype is large. J is TRBJ2-3 and V is TRBV28; D is ambiguous. The CDR3 sequence is 14 residues long. Germline V lookup: CDR1 MDHEN, CDR2 SYDVKM. Trimming shortened V by 6 bases and J by 0 bases, and 10 bases separated the two germline ends. The CDR3 loop is CASSPTVSTDTQYF. CDR3 bases: TGTGCCAGCAGCCCTACAGTCAGCACAGATACGCAGTATTTT.

This clonotype is large within its sample. V usage is TRBV5-1 and J usage is TRBJ2-1; TRBD1 aligns across 8 bases. Trimming removed 3 bases from V and 8 bases from J; junction bases left unmatched: 7. Germline assignment: CDR1 SGHRS and CDR2 YFSETQ. There are 14 residues in the CDR3. The CDR3, as DNA: TGCGCCAGCAGCTCGGACAGGGAAATGGATGAGCAGTTCTTC. Its translation is CASSSDREMDEQFF.

By share of the sample, this clonotype is medium-sized. The genes are TRBV27 and TRBJ2-1; unclear D gene. This CDR3 comprises 15 residues. Trimming removed 2 bases from V and 2 bases from J, with 10 bases in between. In germline, CDR1 is MNHEY, CDR2 SMNVEV (reference sequence). DNA of the CDR3: TGTGCCAGCAGTTTAACTGGCGGAACCTACAATGAGCAGTTCTTC. Its protein product is CASSLTGGTYNEQFF.

A remark on this clonotype: The CDR3 ends on some other residue instead of the conserved phenylalanine or tryptophan, so this is likely a read error. The V call is TRBV6-5, the J call TRBJ2-1, with D possibly TRBD2 on 6 matching bases. Germline CDR1 MNHEY, CDR2 SVGAGI. The CDR3 length is 13 residues. The ends were cut back, 5 bases at V and 5 bases at J, with 10 bases in the middle. DNA for the CDR3: TGTGCCAGCAGTACCGGGACTCACAATGAGCAGTTCCTC. It yields the protein CASSTGTHNEQFL.

This clonotype is categorized as large (0.1 to 1%). CDR3 bases: TGTGCCAGCAGTTACCCTACAGAGGGGACCCAGTACTTC. This gives the protein CASSYPTEGTQYF. The V gene is TRBV6-2 or TRBV6-3, the J gene TRBJ2-5; TRBD2 is a possible D gene (5 bases). Germline V gene sequence: CDR1 MNHEY, CDR2 SVGEGT. This CDR3 contains 13 residues. The V gene lost 2 bases and the J gene lost 7 bases, with 11 bases spanning the gap.

This clonotype is medium-sized within its sample. The rearrangement joins TRBV19 to TRBJ1-5; D call uncertain. Germline V CDR1 and CDR2: LNHDA, SQIVND (reference sequence). The CDR3 totals 15 residues. Trimming took off 7 bases at V and 2 bases at J, with 15 bases between the two ends. CDR3 in amino acids: CASKEGQMGNQPQHF. Written as DNA, the CDR3 is TGTGCCAGTAAAGAGGGCCAAATGGGCAATCAGCCCCAGCATTTT.

This clonotype is deemed medium-sized. At one end the junction does not follow the germline gene, possibly because of a read error. The chain combines TRBV12-5 with TRBJ2-2; TRBD1 might be the D (6 bases). CDR1 LGHNT and CDR2 FRNRAP come from the germline V gene. This CDR3 comprises 16 residues. The CDR3 bases are TGTGCTGGTGGTCTTTCCGGGACACTGAACACCGGGGAGCTGTTTTTT. The encoded protein is CAGGLSGTLNTGELFF.

Concerning this clonotype itself: Because the CDR3's place on the DNA is in doubt, the DNA is left out and the CDR3 is given as listed by TCRdb. This sequence joins TRBV28 and TRBJ2-2; TRBD1, the table's D call, lacks a check against the DNA. CDR1 MDHEN and CDR2 SYDVKM come from the germline V gene. 16 amino acids form the CDR3, both terminal residues included. The CDR3 protein is CASSQVAGGNTGEPFF.

By share, this clonotype counts as large. The rearrangement joins TRBV19 to TRBJ1-1; the D is unclear. Germline V lookup: CDR1 LNHDA, CDR2 SQIVND (reference sequence). Trimming took 3 bases from V and 2 from J, leaving 19 bases between them. The CDR3 is 17 residues long. This chain's CDR3 is CASSIGQAFIENTEAFF. As DNA, the CDR3 is TGTGCCAGTAGTATCGGCCAGGCGTTTATCGAAAACACTGAAGCTTTCTTT.

This clonotype is large by share. The rearrangement joins TRBV19 to TRBJ2-1, with 7 nucleotides matching TRBD2. The CDR3 runs 16 residues. Germline V gene sequence: CDR1 LNHDA, CDR2 SQIVND (reference sequence). Unmatched junction bases numbered 7, after V lost 5 bases and J lost 0 bases. For the CDR3, the DNA is TGTGCCAGTAGTGCGACTAGCAGTAGCTCCTACAATGAGCAGTTCTTC. It yields the protein CASSATSSSSYNEQFF. Complete variable domain (other parts from reference TRBV19 and TRBJ2-1): DGGITQSPKYLFRKEGQNVTLSCEQNLNHDAMYWYRQDPGQGLRLIYYSQIVNDFQKGDIAEGYSVSREKKESFPLTVTSAQKNPTAFYLCASSATSSSSYNEQFFGPGTRLTVL.

V gene TRBV19 combines with J gene TRBJ1-1; D remains unclear. Trimming removed 10 bases from V and 0 bases from J, with 12 bases in between. Germline CDR1 LNHDA, CDR2 SQIVND (reference sequence). The CDR3 covers 13 residues. In DNA, the CDR3 is TGTGCCACCAGAGCTGGGTTGAACACTGAAGCTTTCTTT. This gives the protein CATRAGLNTEAFF.

The rearrangement joins TRBV19 to TRBJ1-1, with no clear D. The germline gives CDR1 LNHDA, CDR2 SQIVND (reference sequence). This CDR3 is built from 13 residues. V lost 4 bases, J lost 3 bases, and 9 bases lay in between. CDR3 amino acids: CASSTGSYTEAFF. The CDR3, as DNA: TGTGCCAGTAGTACGGGGTCGTACACTGAAGCTTTCTTT.